This TCR beta chain was recorded in a study of CD8 T cells in ankylosing spondylitis. This clonotype was found a few times. Its target is unknown. Study-level findings and limits: Previous work reported some of these motif variants in the synovial fluid and blood of reactive arthritis. Disease-linked clones reportedly concentrated significantly in matched ankylosing spondylitis synovial fluid. Made up of eight highly homologous variants, a TCR beta motif appeared characteristic of ankylosing spondylitis blood.

One entry per CDR3 protein results from TCRdb running MiXCR on the 5' RACE reads. The table has over 400,000 distinct CDR3 sequences, roughly a quarter seen once. The CDR3 extends over 14 amino acids. Germline CDR1 and CDR2: LNHDA and SQIVND (reference sequence). Deletions cut 4 bases from V and 2 bases from J, with 11 bases between. The sample consisted of blood, either unsorted or a sorted T cell fraction (not recorded which). The chain couples TRBV19 to TRBJ1-1; D not certain. The origin of this receptor is a male donor with ankylosing spondylitis. The CDR3 sequence: CASSTQVDNTEAFF. CDR3 sequence (DNA): TGTGCCAGTAGTACCCAGGTGGACAACACTGAAGCTTTCTTT.